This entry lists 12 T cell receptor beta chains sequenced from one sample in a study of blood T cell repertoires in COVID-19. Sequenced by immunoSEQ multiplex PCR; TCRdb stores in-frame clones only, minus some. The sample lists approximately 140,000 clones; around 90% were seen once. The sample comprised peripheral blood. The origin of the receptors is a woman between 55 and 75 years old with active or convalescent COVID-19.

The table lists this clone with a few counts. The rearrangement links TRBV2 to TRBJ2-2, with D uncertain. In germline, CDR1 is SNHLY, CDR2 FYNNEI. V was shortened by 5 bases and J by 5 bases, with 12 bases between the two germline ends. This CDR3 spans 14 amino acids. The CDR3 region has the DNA TGTGCCAGCAGTCCGCTCTTGGAGACCGGGGAGCTGTTTTTT. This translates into CASSPLLETGELFF.

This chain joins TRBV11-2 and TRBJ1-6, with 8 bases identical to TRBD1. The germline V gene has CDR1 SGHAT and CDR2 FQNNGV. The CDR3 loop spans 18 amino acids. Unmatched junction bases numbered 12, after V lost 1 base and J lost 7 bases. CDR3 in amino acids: CASSLGLRAGGLNSPLHF. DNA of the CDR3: TGTGCCAGCAGCTTAGGTTTACGGGCAGGGGGCTTGAATTCACCCCTCCACTTT.

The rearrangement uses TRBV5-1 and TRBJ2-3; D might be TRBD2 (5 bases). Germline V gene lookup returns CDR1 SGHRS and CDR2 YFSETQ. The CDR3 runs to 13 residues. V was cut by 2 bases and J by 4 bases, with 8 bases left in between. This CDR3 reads CASSLNGADTQYF. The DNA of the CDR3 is TGCGCCAGCAGCTTAAACGGGGCAGATACGCAGTATTTT.

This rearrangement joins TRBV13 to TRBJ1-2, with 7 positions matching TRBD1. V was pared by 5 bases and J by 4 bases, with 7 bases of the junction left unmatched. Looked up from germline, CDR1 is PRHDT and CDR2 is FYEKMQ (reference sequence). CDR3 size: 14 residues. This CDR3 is CASSLSGQSYGYTF. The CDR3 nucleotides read TGTGCCAGCAGCCTATCGGGACAGAGCTATGGCTACACCTTC.

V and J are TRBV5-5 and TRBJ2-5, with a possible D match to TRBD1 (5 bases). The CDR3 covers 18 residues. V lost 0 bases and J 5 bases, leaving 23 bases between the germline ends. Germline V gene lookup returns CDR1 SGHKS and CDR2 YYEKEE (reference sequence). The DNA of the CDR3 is TGTGCCAGCAGCTTGGAGGAACTATACTTCAGGGTGAGGGAGACCCAGTACTTC. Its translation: CASSLEELYFRVRETQYF.

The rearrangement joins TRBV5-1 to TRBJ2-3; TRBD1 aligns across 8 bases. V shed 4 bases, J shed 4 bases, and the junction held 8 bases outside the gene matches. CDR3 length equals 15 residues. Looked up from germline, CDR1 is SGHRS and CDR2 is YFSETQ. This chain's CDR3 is CASSLAGGKADTQYF. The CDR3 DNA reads TGCGCCAGCAGCCTGGCAGGGGGCAAGGCAGATACGCAGTATTTT.

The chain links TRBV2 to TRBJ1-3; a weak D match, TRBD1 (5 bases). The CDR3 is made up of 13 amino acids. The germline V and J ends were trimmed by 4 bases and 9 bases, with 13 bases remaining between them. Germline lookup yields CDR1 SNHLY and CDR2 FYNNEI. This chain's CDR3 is CASSAGPQGTIYF. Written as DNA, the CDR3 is TGTGCCAGCAGTGCTGGGCCGCAGGGCACCATATATTTT.

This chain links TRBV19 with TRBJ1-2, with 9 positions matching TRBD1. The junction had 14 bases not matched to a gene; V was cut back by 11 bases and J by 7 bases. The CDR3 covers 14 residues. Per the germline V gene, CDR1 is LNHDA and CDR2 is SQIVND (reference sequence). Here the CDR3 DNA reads TGTGCCGCGGCGGGGGGACAGGGCTTCGTTGGCTACACCTTC. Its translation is CAAAGGQGFVGYTF.

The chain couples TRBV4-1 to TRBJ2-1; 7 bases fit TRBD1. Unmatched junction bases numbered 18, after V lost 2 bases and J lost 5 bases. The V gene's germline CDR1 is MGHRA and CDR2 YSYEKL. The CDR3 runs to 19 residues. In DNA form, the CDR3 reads TGCGCCAGCAGCCAACACCTCCTAATTACAGGGGTATCCAACAATGAGCAGTTCTTC. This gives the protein CASSQHLLITGVSNNEQFF.

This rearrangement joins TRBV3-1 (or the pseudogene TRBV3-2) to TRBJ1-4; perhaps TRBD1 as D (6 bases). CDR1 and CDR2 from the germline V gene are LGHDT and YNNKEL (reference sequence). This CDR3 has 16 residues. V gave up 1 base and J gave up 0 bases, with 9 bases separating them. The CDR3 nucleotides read TGTGCCAGCAGCCAAGTGGGACACACAACTAATGAAAAACTGTTTTTT. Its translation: CASSQVGHTTNEKLFF.

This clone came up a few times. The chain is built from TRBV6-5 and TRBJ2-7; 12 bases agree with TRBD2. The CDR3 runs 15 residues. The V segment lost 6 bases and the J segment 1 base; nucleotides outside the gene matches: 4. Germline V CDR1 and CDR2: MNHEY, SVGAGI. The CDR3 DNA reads TGTGCCAGCAGAAAACTAGCGGGGGGTTCCTACGAGCAGTACTTC. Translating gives CASRKLAGGSYEQYF.

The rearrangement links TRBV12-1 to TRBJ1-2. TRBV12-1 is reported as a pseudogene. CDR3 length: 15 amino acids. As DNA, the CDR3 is TGTGCCAGCAGCTTTGAATCCTTACGGAACTATGGCTACACCTTC. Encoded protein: CASSFESLRNYGYTF.